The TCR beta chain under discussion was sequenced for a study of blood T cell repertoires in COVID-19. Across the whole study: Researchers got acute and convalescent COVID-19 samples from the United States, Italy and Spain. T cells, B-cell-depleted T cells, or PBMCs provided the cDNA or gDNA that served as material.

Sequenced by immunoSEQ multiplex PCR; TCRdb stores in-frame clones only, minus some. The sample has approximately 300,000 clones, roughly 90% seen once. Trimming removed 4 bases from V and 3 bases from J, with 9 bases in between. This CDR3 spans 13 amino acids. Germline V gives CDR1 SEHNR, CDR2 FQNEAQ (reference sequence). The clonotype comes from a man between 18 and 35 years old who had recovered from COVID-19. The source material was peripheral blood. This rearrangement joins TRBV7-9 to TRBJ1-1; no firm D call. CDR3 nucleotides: TGTGCCAGCAGCTCGGAAGCGGACACTGAAGCTTTCTTT. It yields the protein CASSSEADTEAFF. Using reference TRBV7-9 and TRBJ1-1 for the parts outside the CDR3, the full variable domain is DTGVSQNPRHKITKRGQNVTFRCDPISEHNRLYWYRQTLGQGPEFLTYFQNEAQLEKSRLLSDRFSAERPKGSFSTLEIQRTEQGDSAMYLCASSSEADTEAFFGQGTRLTVV.